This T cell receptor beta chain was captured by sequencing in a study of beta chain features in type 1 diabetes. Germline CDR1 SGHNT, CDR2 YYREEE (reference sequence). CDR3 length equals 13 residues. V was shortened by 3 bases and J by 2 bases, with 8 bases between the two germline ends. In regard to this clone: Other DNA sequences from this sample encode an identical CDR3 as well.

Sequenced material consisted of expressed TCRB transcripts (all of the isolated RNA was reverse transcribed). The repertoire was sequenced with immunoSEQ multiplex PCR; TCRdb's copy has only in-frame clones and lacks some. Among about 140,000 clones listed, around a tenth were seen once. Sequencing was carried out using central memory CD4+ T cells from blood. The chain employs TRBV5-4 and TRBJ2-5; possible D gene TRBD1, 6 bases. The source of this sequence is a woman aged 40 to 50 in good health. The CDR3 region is CASSSGQQETQYF. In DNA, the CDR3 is TGTGCCAGCAGCTCTGGACAGCAAGAGACCCAGTACTTC. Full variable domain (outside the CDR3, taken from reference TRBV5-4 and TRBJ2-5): ETGVTQSPTHLIKTRGQQVTLRCSSQSGHNTVSWYQQALGQGPQFIFQYYREEENGRGNFPPRFSGLQFPNYSSELNVNALELDDSALYLCASSSGQQETQYFGPGTRLLVL.